These 2 T cell receptor beta chains were sequenced from one sample in a study of cytomegalovirus exposure and HLA in healthy donors. Primers: 60 Vbeta forward and 13 Jbeta reverse. Repertoires were generated with immunoSEQ multiplex PCR, while TCRdb's copy carries only in-frame clones and drops some. The sample features around 210,000 clones, with around 0.95% in its top ten. The sample consisted of PBMCs. These receptors were taken from a woman younger than 45 in good health and CMV-seropositive.

The rearrangement uses TRBV2 and TRBJ2-7; TRBD1 might be the D (5 bases). Trimming took 9 bases from V and 4 from J, leaving 13 bases between them. The CDR3 is 12 amino acids. Germline V gene data show CDR1 as SNHLY and CDR2 as FYNNEI. The CDR3 sequence: CASSYQGYEQYF. CDR3 coding DNA: TGTGCCAGTTCCTACCAGGGTTACGAGCAGTACTTC. Filled out from reference TRBV2 and TRBJ2-7, the complete variable domain reads EPEVTQTPSHQVTQMGQEVILRCVPISNHLYFYWYRQILGQKVEFLVSFYNNEISEKSEIFDDQFSVERPDGSNFTLKIRSTKLEDSAMYFCASSYQGYEQYFGPGTRLTVT.

The chain has TRBV5-1 and TRBJ1-5, with a weak D call TRBD1 (6 bases). The CDR3 loop spans 16 amino acids. Between the trimmed V and J ends, which lost 0 bases and 2 bases, there was a span of 12 bases. The germline V gene has CDR1 SGHRS and CDR2 YFSETQ. The CDR3 DNA is TGCGCCAGCAGCTTGGAGGGCAGGGGAGGCAATCAGCCCCAGCATTTT. This encodes CASSLEGRGGNQPQHF. Drawing the rest from reference TRBV5-1 and TRBJ1-5, the complete variable domain is KAGVTQTPRYLIKTRGQQVTLSCSPISGHRSVSWYQQTPGQGLQFLFEYFSETQRNKGNFPGRFSGRQFSNSRSEMNVSTLELGDSALYLCASSLEGRGGNQPQHFGDGTRLSIL.